Listed below are T cell receptor beta chains from one sample, sequenced in a study of blood T cell repertoires in COVID-19. The protocol was immunoSEQ multiplex PCR, while the TCRdb copy is restricted to in-frame clones and leaves out a portion. The profile covers roughly 80,000 clones, with under 80% appearing a single time and 8.5% to 10% taken by the ten largest. The sample comprised peripheral blood. Every receptor here comes from a human donor in a cohort sampled during active COVID-19. CDR3s include the opening cysteine and the closing phenylalanine or tryptophan. Fields, in order: D gene, J gene, V gene, clone size, CDR3 DNA, CDR3 protein. D genes are given only for firm matches. The size field is filled for only some rows; it gives once, few, many or a size class.

D: TRBD2; J: TRBJ2-7; V: TRBV5-1; size: NA; DNA: TGCGCCAGCAGCACTAGCGGGGGGGCCGACGAGCAGTACTTC; CDR3: CASSTSGGADEQYF
D: NA; J: TRBJ2-7; V: TRBV18; size: NA; DNA: TGTGCCAGCTCACCCACAGGGCCCTACGAGCAGTACTTC; CDR3: CASSPTGPYEQYF
D: NA; J: TRBJ1-5; V: TRBV7-9; size: NA; DNA: TGTGCCAGCAGCTTGTCAGGCAATCAGCCCCAGCATTTT; CDR3: CASSLSGNQPQHF
D: NA; J: TRBJ2-7; V: TRBV3-1/TRBV3-2; size: NA; DNA: TGTGCCAGCAGCCATCTAGCGAATTTTTACGAGCAGTACTTC; CDR3: CASSHLANFYEQYF
D: NA; J: TRBJ2-7; V: TRBV5-1; size: NA; DNA: TGCGCCAGCAGCCCATCTCAGGGGGGCATGAACCACGAGCAGTACTTC; CDR3: CASSPSQGGMNHEQYF
D: TRBD1; J: TRBJ2-2; V: TRBV4-3; size: NA; DNA: TGCGCCAGCAGCCGGGACAGATTGAACACCGGGGAGCTGTTTTTT; CDR3: CASSRDRLNTGELFF
D: NA; J: TRBJ2-7; V: TRBV11-2; size: few; DNA: TGTGCCAGCAGCTTAGGGTGGGACACGAACTCCTACGAGCAGTACTTC; CDR3: CASSLGWDTNSYEQYF
D: NA; J: TRBJ2-7; V: TRBV5-1; size: NA; DNA: TGCGCCAGCAGCTTCCCGGAGAGCTCCTACGAGCAGTACTTC; CDR3: CASSFPESSYEQYF
D: TRBD1; J: TRBJ1-1; V: TRBV5-1; size: NA; DNA: TGCGCCAGCAGCCGGCTCGGACAGGGGGGCACTGAAGCTTTCTTT; CDR3: CASSRLGQGGTEAFF
D: NA; J: TRBJ1-2; V: TRBV5-4; size: NA; DNA: TGTGCCAGCAGCTTGGCCGGACTGCCCACAGAGGGCTACACCTTC; CDR3: CASSLAGLPTEGYTF
D: NA; J: TRBJ1-1; V: TRBV7-8; size: NA; DNA: TGTGCCAGCAGCTTAGGGGGCTTCCCAGGAGCAGCTTTCTTT; CDR3: CASSLGGFPGAAFF
D: NA; J: TRBJ1-6; V: TRBV4-1; size: few; DNA: TGCGCCAGCAGCCAAGAACAGGGTCTTTCGAATTCACCCCTCCACTTT; CDR3: CASSQEQGLSNSPLHF
D: NA; J: TRBJ1-2; V: TRBV18; size: few; DNA: TGTGCCAGCTCGCAGGGGTTCGGCTACACCTTC; CDR3: CASSQGFGYTF
D: TRBD1; J: TRBJ1-4; V: TRBV6-5; size: NA; DNA: TGTGCCAGCAGTTACACAGGGGGATCTAATGAAAAACTGTTTTTT; CDR3: CASSYTGGSNEKLFF
D: TRBD2; J: TRBJ2-5; V: TRBV5-1; size: NA; DNA: TGCGCCAGCAGCGATACTAGCGGGCCTCAAGAGACCCAGTACTTC; CDR3: CASSDTSGPQETQYF
D: TRBD2; J: TRBJ2-3; V: TRBV29-1; size: NA; DNA: TGCAGCGTTGGACAACTAGCGGGGGGGCCAGATACGCAGTATTTT; CDR3: CSVGQLAGGPDTQYF
D: NA; J: TRBJ1-2; V: TRBV7-2; size: NA; DNA: TGTGCCAGCAGCTTAATGGGGGGTCAATCCTATGGCTACACCTTC; CDR3: CASSLMGGQSYGYTF
D: NA; J: TRBJ2-7; V: TRBV7-2; size: NA; DNA: TGTGCCAGCAGCTATGGACATGGCTACGAGCAGTACTTC; CDR3: CASSYGHGYEQYF
D: NA; J: TRBJ1-6; V: TRBV4-1; size: NA; DNA: TGCGCCAGCAGCCAAGACGTTAGCAGCAATTATAATTCACCCCTCCACTTT; CDR3: CASSQDVSSNYNSPLHF
D: TRBD1; J: TRBJ1-1; V: TRBV18; size: once; DNA: TGTGCCAGCTCACCCCGGACAGGAGGTGAAGCTTTCTTT; CDR3: CASSPRTGGEAFF
D: NA; J: TRBJ2-3; V: TRBV29-1; size: few; DNA: TGCAGCGTTGCCAAAGGGAGCTCCAGCACAGATACGCAGTATTTT; CDR3: CSVAKGSSSTDTQYF
D: TRBD2; J: TRBJ2-5; V: TRBV10-2; size: NA; DNA: TGCGCCAGCAGAATAGCGGGGGGGCGTTCAGAGACCCAGTACTTC; CDR3: CASRIAGGRSETQYF
D: TRBD2; J: TRBJ2-1; V: TRBV29-1; size: NA; DNA: TGCAGCCTCAAACGAACGGGGGGAAGCTCCTACAATGAGCAGTTCTTC; CDR3: CSLKRTGGSSYNEQFF
D: TRBD1; J: TRBJ2-5; V: TRBV5-1; size: NA; DNA: TGCGCCAGCAGCTGGGGACAGATACAAGAGACCCAGTACTTC; CDR3: CASSWGQIQETQYF
D: TRBD2; J: TRBJ2-3; V: TRBV28; size: NA; DNA: TGTGCCAGCAGTCCCGCGGCTAGCGGTTACACAGATACGCAGTATTTT; CDR3: CASSPAASGYTDTQYF